This paragraph reports one TCR beta chain. The antigen is unknown. The entry originates in a study of Ad26.COV2.S vaccination and SARS-CoV-2 variants. Indicated treatment: around 19 received Ad26.COV2.S at low or high dose, single or two shots; 5 received placebo; per-sample allocation not given. Day 63 after the first vaccine or placebo injection was the time point for sampling. General study results and limits: Total T cell responses may have been underestimated by the TCR breadth and depth analyses. Spike-specific TCR breadth in vaccine recipients exceeded that seen in placebo recipients.

The method was immunoSEQ multiplex PCR; TCRdb's version includes in-frame clones alone and lacks a portion of them. There are 440,000 or so clones in the sample; approximately 90% occur only once, and over 1.5% lies in the top ten. This clonotype was sampled from a person aged 18 to 59 who received the Ad26.COV2.S COVID-19 vaccine or a placebo. This specimen was peripheral blood, taken in a trial of Ad26.COV2.S vaccine versus placebo.

CDR3: CASSFRRVEAFF. The CDR3 coding sequence is TGTGCCAGCAGTTTCCGACGGGTTGAAGCTTTCTTT. This chain joins TRBV12-3 or TRBV12-4 and TRBJ1-1; D gene unclear. This CDR3 is 12 amino acids long. Trimming took 3 bases from V and 7 from J, leaving 9 bases between them.